The 20 T cell receptor beta chains below come from one sample, sequenced in a study of CD8 T cells in Susac syndrome. Random hexamers were used to reverse transcribe the RNA input (roughly 0.5 to 1 ug). TCRdb re-called the immunoSEQ multiplex PCR reads through MiXCR, storing one row per CDR3 protein. Here the sample spans more than 150,000 distinct CDR3 sequences, approximately 95% being singletons. Sequenced: CD8+ T cells from PBMCs. The receptor source for this set is a human donor with Susac syndrome.

The chain has TRBV29-1 and TRBJ2-2; possibly TRBD2 for D (6 bases). The CDR3 is 13 residues long. Trimming took off 7 bases at V and 5 bases at J, with 14 bases between the two ends. Germline V lookup: CDR1 SQVTM, CDR2 ANQGSEA. CDR3 coding DNA: TGCAGCGCTTCGGGGGAGATAACCGGGGAGCTGTTTTTT. Its translation is CSASGEITGELFF.

CDR3 loop: CAWTWTGPYEQYF. The CDR3 DNA reads TGTGCCTGGACCTGGACAGGGCCCTACGAGCAGTACTTC. V is TRBV30 and J is TRBJ2-7, with TRBD1 identical over 8 bases. The CDR3 contains 13 residues. Germline loops: CDR1 GTSNPN, CDR2 SVGIG (reference sequence). V shed 4 bases, J shed 2 bases, and the junction held 4 bases outside the gene matches.

The V gene is TRBV5-6, the J gene TRBJ2-1; 7 bases fit TRBD2. V shed 0 bases, J shed 10 bases, and the junction held 7 bases outside the gene matches. Germline assignment: CDR1 SGHDT and CDR2 YYEEEE. This CDR3 spans 14 amino acids. This CDR3 reads CASSLGGGAREQFF. CDR3 nucleotides: TGTGCCAGCAGCTTGGGGGGGGGAGCGCGCGAGCAGTTCTTC.

This clonotype was observed once. The V and J genes are TRBV2 and TRBJ2-3; no firm D call. CDR3 length: 13 residues. Between the trimmed V and J ends, which lost 6 bases and 2 bases, there was a span of 9 bases. CDR1 SNHLY and CDR2 FYNNEI come from the germline V gene. CDR3 sequence reads: CASSAIYTDTQYF. The CDR3 DNA reads as TGTGCCAGCAGCGCCATCTACACAGATACGCAGTATTTT.

This chain uses TRBV9 with TRBJ2-1; possible D gene TRBD1, 5 bases. The V gene lost 4 bases and the J gene lost 13 bases, with 15 bases spanning the gap. CDR1 SGDLS and CDR2 YYNGEE come from the germline V gene. The CDR3 runs to 12 residues. The CDR3 region is CASSREQAQQFF. The CDR3 region has the DNA TGTGCCAGCAGCCGAGAACAGGCACAACAGTTCTTC.

This chain links TRBV7-6 with TRBJ2-3, with 10 bases identical to TRBD2. CDR3 size: 17 residues. Germline V gives CDR1 SGHVS, CDR2 FNYEAQ. J lost 0 bases, V lost 1 base, and 4 bases had no gene match. CDR3 sequence (DNA): TGTGCCAGCAGCTTAGTCTCTAGCGGGGGAAGCACAGATACGCAGTATTTT. Protein: CASSLVSSGGSTDTQYF.

The chain uses TRBV14 and TRBJ2-1, with 7 bases matching TRBD1. The junction had 3 bases not matched to a gene; V was cut back by 2 bases and J by 5 bases. CDR3 length equals 14 residues. CDR1 is SGHDN and CDR2 is FVKESK in the germline V gene. CDR3 bases: TGTGCCAGCAGCCAACCTGACAGGGACAATGAGCAGTTCTTC. It translates to CASSQPDRDNEQFF. Full variable domain (rest looked up from reference TRBV14 and TRBJ2-1): EAGVTQFPSHSVIEKGQTVTLRCDPISGHDNLYWYRRVMGKEIKFLLHFVKESKQDESGMPNNRFLAERTGGTYSTLKVQPAELEDSGVYFCASSQPDRDNEQFFGPGTRLTVL.

The chain carries TRBV2 and TRBJ2-2; D gene unclear. The germline CDR1 and CDR2 sequences are SNHLY and FYNNEI. The CDR3 runs 16 residues. V was cut by 3 bases and J by 6 bases, with 17 bases left in between. CDR3 sequence reads: CASSDILWRPSGELFF. CDR3 sequence (DNA): TGTGCCAGCAGTGATATATTGTGGAGACCGTCCGGGGAGCTGTTTTTT.

The rearrangement joins TRBV12-3 or TRBV12-4 to TRBJ2-7; unclear D gene. Deletions cut 5 bases from V and 7 bases from J, with 12 bases between. The CDR3 totals 12 residues. This chain's CDR3 is CASSMQALEQYF. The DNA of the CDR3 is TGTGCCAGCAGTATGCAGGCTTTGGAGCAGTACTTC.

The genes are TRBV11-2 and TRBJ2-1; unclear D gene. Per germline, CDR1 SGHAT and CDR2 FQNNGV. V gave up 10 bases and J gave up 8 bases, with 12 bases separating them. The CDR3 runs 11 residues. For the CDR3, the DNA is TGTGCCACCATGGGATTGGATGAGCAGTTCTTC. Residues: CATMGLDEQFF.

The rearrangement links TRBV12-3 or TRBV12-4 to TRBJ2-1; 14 bases fit TRBD2. The CDR3 is made up of 17 amino acids. V shed 7 bases and J 0 bases; nucleotides not matched to a gene: 5. The CDR3 DNA reads as TGTGCCAGCAACAAAGGGACTAGCGGGAGCTCCTACAATGAGCAGTTCTTC. This sequence encodes CASNKGTSGSSYNEQFF.

The chain joins TRBV25-1 to TRBJ2-5, with TRBD1 as a possible D gene (6 bases). The CDR3 spans 13 residues. V lost 8 bases, J lost 0 bases, and 10 bases lay in between. Per the germline V gene, CDR1 is MGHDK and CDR2 is SYGVNS. The CDR3 DNA reads TGTGCCAGCGGTAGGGGGAACCAAGAGACCCAGTACTTC. This encodes CASGRGNQETQYF.

This chain joins TRBV7-9 and TRBJ2-1; weak D call: TRBD2 (6 bases). The V end was cut by 7 bases, the J end by 10 bases, with 23 bases between. The CDR3 runs to 15 residues. Germline V gene data show CDR1 as SEHNR and CDR2 as FQNEAQ (reference sequence). CDR3 nucleotide sequence: TGTGCCAGCACGCTTCCGGGTAGCGGCAATTTGGAGCAGTTCTTC. Translation: CASTLPGSGNLEQFF.

V usage is TRBV27 and J usage is TRBJ1-2, with D uncertain. Germline V gene lookup returns CDR1 MNHEY and CDR2 SMNVEV (reference sequence). V lost 0 bases and J lost 8, with 10 bases in between. This CDR3 has 13 residues. The CDR3 region is CASSLSATRGYTF. The CDR3 nucleotides read TGTGCCAGCAGTTTATCGGCCACGCGGGGCTACACCTTC.

J is TRBJ1-1 and V is TRBV6-4; D ambiguous. The CDR3 has 13 amino acids. V was cut by 7 bases and J by 0 bases, with 9 bases left in between. From germline, CDR1 is MRHNA and CDR2 SNTAGT. CDR3 nucleotides: TGTGCCAGCACAAGGGCACTGAACACTGAAGCTTTCTTT. Residues: CASTRALNTEAFF.

This chain uses TRBV12-3 or TRBV12-4 with TRBJ1-1; 12 nucleotides line up with TRBD1. V lost 6 bases and J lost 6; bases outside the gene matches: 5. This CDR3 has 14 residues. As DNA, the CDR3 is TGTGCCAGCAGGCCGGGACAGGGGGCACCTGAAGCTTTCTTT. This sequence encodes CASRPGQGAPEAFF.

The V and J genes are TRBV30 and TRBJ1-1; D possibly corresponds to TRBD1 (6 bases). There are 14 residues in the CDR3. Trimming left V 4 bases short and J 0 bases short, with 12 bases between. Germline assignment: CDR1 GTSNPN and CDR2 SVGIG (reference sequence). The CDR3 DNA is TGTGCCTGGACTTGGACAGCTATGAACACTGAAGCTTTCTTT. Its protein is CAWTWTAMNTEAFF. The full variable domain, in which reference TRBV30 and TRBJ1-1 provide the parts outside the CDR3, is SQTIHQWPATLVQPVGSPLSLECTVEGTSNPNLYWYRQAAGRGLQLLFYSVGIGQISSEVPQNLSASRPQDRQFILSSKKLLLSDSGFYLCAWTWTAMNTEAFFGQGTRLTVV.

The chain employs TRBV25-1 and TRBJ1-3, with D possibly TRBD1 on 6 matching bases. The length of the CDR3 is 12 residues. The V gene lost 7 bases and the J gene lost 4 bases, with 8 bases spanning the gap. Germline CDR1 and CDR2: MGHDK and SYGVNS. This CDR3 is CASNGGGNTIYF. The CDR3 DNA sequence: TGTGCCAGCAACGGGGGCGGAAACACCATATATTTT.

The rearrangement uses TRBV11-2 and TRBJ2-7; TRBD2 is a possible D gene (5 bases). V lost 2 bases, J lost 3 bases, and 8 bases lay in between. Germline values: CDR1 SGHAT, CDR2 FQNNGV. The CDR3 covers 13 residues. The CDR3: CASSLIGVYEQYF. As DNA, the CDR3 is TGTGCCAGCAGCTTAATCGGGGTCTACGAGCAGTACTTC.

V gene TRBV14 combines with J gene TRBJ2-7; D not certain. V lost 1 base, J lost 2 bases, and 6 bases lay in between. The CDR3 is 13 residues long. Germline V gene lookup returns CDR1 SGHDN and CDR2 FVKESK. DNA for the CDR3: TGTGCCAGCAGCCAAGCCCAAACCTACGAGCAGTACTTC. It encodes CASSQAQTYEQYF. Together with reference TRBV14 and TRBJ2-7, the CDR3 gives the full variable domain: EAGVTQFPSHSVIEKGQTVTLRCDPISGHDNLYWYRRVMGKEIKFLLHFVKESKQDESGMPNNRFLAERTGGTYSTLKVQPAELEDSGVYFCASSQAQTYEQYFGPGTRLTVT.